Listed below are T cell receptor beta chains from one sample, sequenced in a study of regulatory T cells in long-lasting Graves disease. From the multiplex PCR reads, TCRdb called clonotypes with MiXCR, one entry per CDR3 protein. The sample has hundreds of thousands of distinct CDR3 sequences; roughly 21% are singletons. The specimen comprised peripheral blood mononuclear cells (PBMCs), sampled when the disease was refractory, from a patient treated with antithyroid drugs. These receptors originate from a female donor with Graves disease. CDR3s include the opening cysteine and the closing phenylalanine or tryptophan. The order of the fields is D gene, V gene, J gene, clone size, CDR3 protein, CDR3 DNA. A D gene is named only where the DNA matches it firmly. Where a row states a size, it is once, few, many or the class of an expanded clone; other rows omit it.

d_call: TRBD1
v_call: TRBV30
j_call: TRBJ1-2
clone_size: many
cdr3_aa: CAWSATGMDYGYTF
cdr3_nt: TGTGCCTGGAGCGCGACAGGGATGGACTATGGCTACACCTTC

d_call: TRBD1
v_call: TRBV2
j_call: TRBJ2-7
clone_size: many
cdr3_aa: CASSSTGGPTYEQYF
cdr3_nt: TGTGCCAGCAGTTCCACAGGGGGCCCGACCTACGAGCAGTACTTC

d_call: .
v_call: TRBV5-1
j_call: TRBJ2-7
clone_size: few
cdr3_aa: CASSLDRDTYEQYF
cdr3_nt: TGCGCCAGCAGCTTGGACAGGGACACCTACGAGCAGTACTTC

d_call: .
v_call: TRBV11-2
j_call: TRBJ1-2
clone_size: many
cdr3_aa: CASSFTGSGYTF
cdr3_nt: TGTGCCAGCAGCTTCACAGGGTCCGGCTACACCTTC

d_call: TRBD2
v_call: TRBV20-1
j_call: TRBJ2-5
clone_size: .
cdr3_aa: CSARTSGRGGTQYF
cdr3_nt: TGCAGTGCAAGGACTAGCGGGAGGGGAGGGACCCAGTACTTC

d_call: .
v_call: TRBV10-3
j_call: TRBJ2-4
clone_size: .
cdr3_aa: CAISVSGGIDKNIQYF
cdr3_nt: TGTGCCATCAGTGTGTCCGGCGGGATTGACAAAAACATTCAGTACTTC

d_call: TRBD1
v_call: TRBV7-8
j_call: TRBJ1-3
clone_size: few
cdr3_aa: CASSLVGYRGGGNTIYF
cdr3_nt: TGTGCCAGCAGCTTAGTGGGGTACAGGGGAGGGGGAAACACCATATATTTT

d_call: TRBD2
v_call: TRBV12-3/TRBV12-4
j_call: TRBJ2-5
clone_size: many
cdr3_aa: CASRRTSGTLETQYF
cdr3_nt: TGTGCCAGCAGGAGGACTAGCGGGACTCTAGAGACCCAGTACTTC

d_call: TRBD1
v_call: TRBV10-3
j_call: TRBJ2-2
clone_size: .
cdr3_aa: CAIRTRDRGTGELFF
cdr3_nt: TGTGCCATCAGGACTCGGGACAGGGGCACCGGGGAGCTGTTTTTT

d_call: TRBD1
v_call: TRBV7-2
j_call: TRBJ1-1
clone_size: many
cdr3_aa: CASSGDRGNEAFF
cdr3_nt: TGTGCCAGCAGCGGGGACAGGGGAAATGAAGCTTTCTTT

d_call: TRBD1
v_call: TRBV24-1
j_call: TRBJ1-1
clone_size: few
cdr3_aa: CATSDRQGTEAFF
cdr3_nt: TGTGCCACCAGTGATCGACAGGGCACTGAAGCTTTCTTT

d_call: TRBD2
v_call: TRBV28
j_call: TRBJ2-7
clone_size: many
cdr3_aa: CASSSPPGTNKQYF
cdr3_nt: TGTGCCAGCAGTTCCCCCCCCGGGACTAATAAGCAGTACTTC

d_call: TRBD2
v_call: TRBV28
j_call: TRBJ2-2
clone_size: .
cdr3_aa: CASRRGVELFF
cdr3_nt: TGTGCCAGCAGGCGGGGGGTGGAGCTGTTTTTT

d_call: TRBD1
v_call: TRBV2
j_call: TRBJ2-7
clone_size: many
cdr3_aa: CASREPGQGYEQYF
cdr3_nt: TGTGCCAGCAGGGAACCGGGACAGGGGTACGAGCAGTACTTC

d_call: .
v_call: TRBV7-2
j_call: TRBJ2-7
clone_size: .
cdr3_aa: CASSPARDLPTIYEQYF
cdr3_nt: TGTGCCAGCAGCCCCGCCAGGGACCTCCCCACGATCTACGAGCAGTACTTC

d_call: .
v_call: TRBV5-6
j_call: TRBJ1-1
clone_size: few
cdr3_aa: CASSLLFLGATEAFF
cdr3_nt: TGTGCCAGCAGCTTGCTTTTTTTAGGGGCGACTGAAGCTTTCTTT

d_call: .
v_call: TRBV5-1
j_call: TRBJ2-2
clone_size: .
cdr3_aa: CASGLERPPNTGELFF
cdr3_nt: TGCGCCAGCGGCTTGGAGCGTCCCCCGAACACCGGGGAGCTGTTTTTT

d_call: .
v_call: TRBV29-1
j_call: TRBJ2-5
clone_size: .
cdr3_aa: CSVEVGAKTQYF
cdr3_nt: TGCAGCGTTGAAGTGGGGGCGAAGACCCAGTACTTC

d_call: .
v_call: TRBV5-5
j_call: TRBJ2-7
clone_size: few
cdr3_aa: CASSSPPDTGNEQYF
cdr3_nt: TGTGCCAGCAGCTCCCCCCCAGATACAGGGAACGAGCAGTACTTC

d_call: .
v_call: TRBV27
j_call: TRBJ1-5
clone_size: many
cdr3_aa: CASSFEGHQPQHF
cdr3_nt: TGTGCCAGCAGTTTCGAGGGGCATCAGCCCCAGCATTTT

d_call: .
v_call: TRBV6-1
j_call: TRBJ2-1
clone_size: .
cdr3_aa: CASSEGGRAYNEQFF
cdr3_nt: TGTGCCAGCAGTGAAGGTGGACGAGCCTACAATGAGCAGTTCTTC

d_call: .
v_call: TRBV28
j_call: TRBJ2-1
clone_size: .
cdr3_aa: CASSLPDTQIHEQFF
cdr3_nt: TGTGCCAGCAGTTTACCGGACACGCAAATCCATGAGCAGTTCTTC

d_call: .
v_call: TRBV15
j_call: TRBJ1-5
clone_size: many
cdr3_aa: CATSRGMQNQPQHF
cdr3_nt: TGTGCCACCAGCAGAGGAATGCAAAATCAGCCCCAGCATTTT

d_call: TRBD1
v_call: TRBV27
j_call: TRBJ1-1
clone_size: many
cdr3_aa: CASSSGTGGGTEAFF
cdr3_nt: TGTGCCAGCAGTTCCGGGACAGGGGGAGGCACTGAAGCTTTCTTT

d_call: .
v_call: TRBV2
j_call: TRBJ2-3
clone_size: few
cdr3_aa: CASSVGSTDTQYF
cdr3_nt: TGTGCCAGCAGTGTTGGCTCCACAGATACGCAGTATTTT

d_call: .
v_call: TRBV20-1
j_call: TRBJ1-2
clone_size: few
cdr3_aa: CSGYRDLSGYTF
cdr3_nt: TGCAGTGGGTACAGGGATTTGAGTGGCTACACCTTC

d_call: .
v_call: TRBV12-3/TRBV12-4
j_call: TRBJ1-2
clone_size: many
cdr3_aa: CASSSGSVRGYTF
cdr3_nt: TGTGCCAGCAGTTCCGGGTCGGTACGAGGCTACACCTTC

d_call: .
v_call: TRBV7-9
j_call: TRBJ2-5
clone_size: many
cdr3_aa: CASSLVRGRETQYF
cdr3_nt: TGTGCCAGCAGCTTAGTAAGGGGTCGGGAGACCCAGTACTTC

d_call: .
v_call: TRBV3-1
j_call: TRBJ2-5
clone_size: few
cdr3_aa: CASSETGTQETQYF
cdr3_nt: TGTGCCAGCAGCGAGACAGGGACTCAAGAGACCCAGTACTTC

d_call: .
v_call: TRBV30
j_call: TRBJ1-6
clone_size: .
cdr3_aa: CAWSDLIGFSYNSPLHF
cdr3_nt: TGTGCCTGGAGTGACCTGATCGGATTCTCCTATAATTCACCCCTCCACTTT

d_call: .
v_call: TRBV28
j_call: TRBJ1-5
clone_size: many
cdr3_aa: CASSRTDNQPQHF
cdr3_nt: TGTGCCAGCAGCCGGACAGACAATCAGCCCCAGCATTTT

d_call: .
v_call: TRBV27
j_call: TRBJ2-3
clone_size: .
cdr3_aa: CASKSSVSSTDTQYF
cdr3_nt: TGTGCCAGCAAGTCTAGCGTTTCTAGCACAGATACGCAGTATTTT

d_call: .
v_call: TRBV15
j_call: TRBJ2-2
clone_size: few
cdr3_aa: CATEGGYTGELFF
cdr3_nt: TGTGCCACCGAGGGGGGATACACCGGGGAGCTGTTTTTT

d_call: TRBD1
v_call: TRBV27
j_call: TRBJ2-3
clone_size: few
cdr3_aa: CASSRDRGRNTDTQYF
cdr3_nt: TGTGCCAGCAGTCGGGACAGGGGGCGAAACACAGATACGCAGTATTTT

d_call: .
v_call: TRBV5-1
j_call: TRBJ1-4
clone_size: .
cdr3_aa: CASLKGGEKLFF
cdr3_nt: TGCGCCAGCCTTAAGGGGGGTGAAAAACTGTTTTTT

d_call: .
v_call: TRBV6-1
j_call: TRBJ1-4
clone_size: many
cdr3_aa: CATTTYTNEKLFF
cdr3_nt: TGTGCCACCACAACGTACACTAATGAAAAACTGTTTTTT

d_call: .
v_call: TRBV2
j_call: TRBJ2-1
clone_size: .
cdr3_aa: CASSPGEVGQFF
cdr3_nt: TGTGCCAGCAGCCCCGGAGAAGTTGGGCAGTTCTTC

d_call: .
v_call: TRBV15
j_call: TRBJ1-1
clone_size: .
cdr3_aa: CATSYRRSSTEAFF
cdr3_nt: TGTGCCACCAGCTACAGGAGATCGAGCACTGAAGCTTTCTTT

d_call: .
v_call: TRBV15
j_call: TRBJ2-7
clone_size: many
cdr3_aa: CATSRDVGHYEQYF
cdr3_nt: TGTGCCACCAGCAGAGATGTAGGACATTACGAGCAGTACTTC

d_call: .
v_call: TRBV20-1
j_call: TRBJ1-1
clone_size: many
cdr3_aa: CSAPDRWTEAFF
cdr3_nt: TGCAGTGCCCCAGACAGGTGGACTGAAGCTTTCTTT

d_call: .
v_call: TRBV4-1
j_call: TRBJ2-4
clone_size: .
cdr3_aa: CASSQAALGAKNIQYF
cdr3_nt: TGCGCCAGCAGCCAAGCCGCCCTGGGGGCCAAAAACATTCAGTACTTC

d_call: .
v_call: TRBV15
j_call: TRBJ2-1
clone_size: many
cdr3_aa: CATTRQEQFF
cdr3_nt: TGTGCCACCACCCGACAGGAGCAGTTCTTC

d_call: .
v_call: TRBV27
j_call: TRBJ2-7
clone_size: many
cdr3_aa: CASSPSGAGGYEQYF
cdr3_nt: TGTGCCAGCAGTCCCTCGGGGGCAGGGGGCTACGAGCAGTACTTC

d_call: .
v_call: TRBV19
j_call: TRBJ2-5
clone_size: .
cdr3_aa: CASSIIGGQETQYF
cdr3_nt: TGTGCCAGTAGTATTATCGGGGGCCAAGAGACCCAGTACTTC

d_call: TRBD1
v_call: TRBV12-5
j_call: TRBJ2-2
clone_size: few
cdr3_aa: CASGLGQGANGELFF
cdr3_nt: TGTGCTAGTGGTTTGGGACAGGGGGCGAACGGGGAGCTGTTTTTT

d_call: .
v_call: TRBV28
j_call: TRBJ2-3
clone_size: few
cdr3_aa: CASSWAWVDYTDTQYF
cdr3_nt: TGTGCCAGCAGTTGGGCGTGGGTCGATTACACAGATACGCAGTATTTT